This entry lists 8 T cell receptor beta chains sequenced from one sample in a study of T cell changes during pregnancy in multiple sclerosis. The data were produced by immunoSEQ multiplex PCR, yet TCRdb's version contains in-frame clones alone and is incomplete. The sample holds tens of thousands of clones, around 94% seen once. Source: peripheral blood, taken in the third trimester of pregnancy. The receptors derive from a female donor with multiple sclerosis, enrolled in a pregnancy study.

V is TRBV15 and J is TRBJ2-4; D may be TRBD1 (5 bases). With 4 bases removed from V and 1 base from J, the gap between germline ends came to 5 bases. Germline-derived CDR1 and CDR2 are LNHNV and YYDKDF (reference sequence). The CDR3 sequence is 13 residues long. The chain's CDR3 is CATSTGAKNIQYF. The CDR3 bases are TGTGCCACCAGCACAGGGGCCAAAAACATTCAGTACTTC.

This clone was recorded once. In DNA, the CDR3 is TGTGCCAGCAGCTTAGGATCCTCTAGCTTATACAATGAGCAGTTCTTC. Translation: CASSLGSSSLYNEQFF. The chain employs TRBV7-6 and TRBJ2-1, with D possibly being TRBD2 (5 bases). The germline V gene encodes CDR1 SGHVS and CDR2 FNYEAQ. The germline V and J ends were trimmed by 1 base and 4 bases, with 14 bases remaining between them. This CDR3 contains 16 residues.

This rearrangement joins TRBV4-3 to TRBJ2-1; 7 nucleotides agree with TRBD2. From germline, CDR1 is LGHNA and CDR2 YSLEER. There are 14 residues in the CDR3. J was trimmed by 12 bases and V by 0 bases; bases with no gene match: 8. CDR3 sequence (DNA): TGCGCCAGCAGCCAAGATTTTGGCGGGGGTGGGCAGTTCTTC. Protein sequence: CASSQDFGGGGQFF.

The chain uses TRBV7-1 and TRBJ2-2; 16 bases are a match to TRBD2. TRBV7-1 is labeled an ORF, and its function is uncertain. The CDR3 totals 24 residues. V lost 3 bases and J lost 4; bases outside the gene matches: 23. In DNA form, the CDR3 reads TGTGCCAGCAGCTCTACAGGGATACCCTTCCGGGGACTAGCGGGAGGGCGGGGCACCGGGGAGCTGTTTTTT. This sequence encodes CASSSTGIPFRGLAGGRGTGELFF.

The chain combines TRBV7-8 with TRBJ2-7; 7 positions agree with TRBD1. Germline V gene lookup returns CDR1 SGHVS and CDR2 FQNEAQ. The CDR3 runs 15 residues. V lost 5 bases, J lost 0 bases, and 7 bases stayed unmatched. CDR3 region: CASSKGQASSYEQYF. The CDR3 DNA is TGTGCCAGCAGCAAAGGACAGGCGAGCTCCTACGAGCAGTACTTC.

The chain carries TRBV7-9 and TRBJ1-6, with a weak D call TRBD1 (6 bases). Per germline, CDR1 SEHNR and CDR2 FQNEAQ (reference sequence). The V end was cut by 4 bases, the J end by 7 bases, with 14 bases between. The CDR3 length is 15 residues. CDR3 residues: CASSSQQGTNSPLHF. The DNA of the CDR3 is TGTGCCAGCAGCTCTCAACAGGGAACGAATTCACCCCTCCACTTT.

CDR3 in amino acids: CASSEGGAGANVLTF. Here the CDR3 DNA reads TGTGCCAGCAGTGAAGGGGGGGCTGGGGCCAACGTCCTGACTTTC. The chain recombines TRBV6-1 with TRBJ2-6, with TRBD2 as a possible D gene (6 bases). The CDR3 sequence is 15 residues long. V lost 1 base and J 2 bases, leaving 6 bases between the germline ends. CDR1 is MNHNS, CDR2 SASEGT, per germline.

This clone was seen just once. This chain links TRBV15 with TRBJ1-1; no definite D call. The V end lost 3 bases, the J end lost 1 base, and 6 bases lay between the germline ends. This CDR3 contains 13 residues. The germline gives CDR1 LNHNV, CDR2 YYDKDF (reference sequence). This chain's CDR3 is CATSSYKNTEAFF. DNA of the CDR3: TGTGCCACCAGCAGTTACAAGAACACTGAAGCTTTCTTT. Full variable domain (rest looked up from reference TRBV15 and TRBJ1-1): DAMVIQNPRYQVTQFGKPVTLSCSQTLNHNVMYWYQQKSSQAPKLLFHYYDKDFNNEADTPDNFQSRRPNTSFCFLDIRSPGLGDTAMYLCATSSYKNTEAFFGQGTRLTVV.